The clone carrying this T cell receptor (beta chain) was detected once. This entry belongs to a study of control samples from healthy donors and cancer patients. The assay was immunoSEQ multiplex PCR, and TCRdb's table has in-frame clones only and misses some. Seen here are 120,000 or so clones, around nine tenths observed once, and the top ten hold 9.5% to 13%. Input material: blood. The receptor's source is a man aged 30 to 39 in good health.

The CDR3 sequence is CASSDDRTTEAFF. Written as DNA, the CDR3 is TGTGCCAGCAGTGACGACAGGACCACTGAAGCTTTCTTT. This chain links TRBV2 with TRBJ1-1; tentatively, D is TRBD1 (6 bases). This CDR3 is built from 13 residues. Trimming took off 3 bases at V and 4 bases at J, with 9 bases between the two ends. Germline CDR1 and CDR2: SNHLY and FYNNEI. Supplemented by reference TRBV2 and TRBJ1-1, the full variable domain reads EPEVTQTPSHQVTQMGQEVILRCVPISNHLYFYWYRQILGQKVEFLVSFYNNEISEKSEIFDDQFSVERPDGSNFTLKIRSTKLEDSAMYFCASSDDRTTEAFFGQGTRLTVV.